These T cell receptor beta chains were read from a single sample in a study of OX40 agonist ivuxolimab in advanced cancers. TCRdb's table, derived via immunoSEQ multiplex PCR, lists solely in-frame clones and lacks some. The table includes approximately 90,000 clones, roughly nine tenths detected once. Sequencing was performed on CD4+ or CD8+ T cells sorted from blood, taken in a trial of the OX40 agonist ivuxolimab. These receptor sequences come from an adult with an advanced solid tumor such as melanoma, head and neck, liver or kidney cancer. Both conserved end residues are part of each CDR3. The D gene is left open where the match is weak. Not all rows give a size; the values are once, few, many and, for expanded clones, a class.

clone size: -
V gene: TRBV30
CDR3 length: 16
D gene: -
CDR3 protein: CAWSSPPTASNSPLHF

clone size: -
V gene: TRBV5-1
CDR3 length: 14
D gene: -
CDR3 protein: CASSLANWADEQYF

clone size: -
V gene: TRBV5-1
CDR3 length: 12
D gene: -
CDR3 protein: CASSLLGYEQFF

clone size: -
V gene: TRBV7-2
CDR3 length: 13
D gene: -
CDR3 protein: CASTSELGGELFF

clone size: -
V gene: TRBV5-1
CDR3 length: 16
D gene: TRBD1
CDR3 protein: CASRPRTGGDTGELFF

clone size: once
V gene: TRBV6-5
CDR3 length: 15
D gene: TRBD1
CDR3 protein: CASSRPGQDLYEQYF

clone size: once
V gene: TRBV4-1
CDR3 length: 19
D gene: TRBD2
CDR3 protein: CASSQGGGLAGPLSYEQYF

clone size: -
V gene: TRBV6-6
CDR3 length: 14
D gene: -
CDR3 protein: CASSLTGPFGEQYF

clone size: -
V gene: TRBV6-1
CDR3 length: 14
D gene: -
CDR3 protein: CASSVSGAHYGYTF

clone size: -
V gene: TRBV11-3
CDR3 length: 13
D gene: -
CDR3 protein: CASSRDTGTEAFF

clone size: -
V gene: TRBV11-2
CDR3 length: 13
D gene: TRBD1
CDR3 protein: CASGRDRGDEQFF

clone size: -
V gene: TRBV6-6
CDR3 length: 12
D gene: -
CDR3 protein: CASRIGDNEQFF

clone size: -
V gene: TRBV9
CDR3 length: 17
D gene: TRBD2
CDR3 protein: CASSVAWTSGGAVTQYF

clone size: -
V gene: TRBV5-4
CDR3 length: 16
D gene: TRBD1
CDR3 protein: CASSPGQGAFMDTQYF

clone size: -
V gene: TRBV18
CDR3 length: 18
D gene: -
CDR3 protein: CASSLLNQGHERLETQYF

clone size: -
V gene: TRBV30
CDR3 length: 13
D gene: TRBD2
CDR3 protein: CAHAREALSEQYF

clone size: -
V gene: TRBV5-8
CDR3 length: 15
D gene: -
CDR3 protein: CASSPRGSQGDEQFF

clone size: -
V gene: TRBV5-1
CDR3 length: 15
D gene: -
CDR3 protein: CASSLSAVSTDTQYF

clone size: -
V gene: TRBV28
CDR3 length: 14
D gene: TRBD2
CDR3 protein: CAPTRGSPTGEQYF

clone size: once
V gene: TRBV2
CDR3 length: 16
D gene: TRBD1
CDR3 protein: CASTPDRVGAGFGYTF

clone size: -
V gene: TRBV9
CDR3 length: 17
D gene: -
CDR3 protein: CASSPQGGYGTSYEQYF

clone size: -
V gene: TRBV5-1
CDR3 length: 13
D gene: TRBD1
CDR3 protein: CASSQGARETQYF

clone size: once
V gene: TRBV6-1
CDR3 length: 12
D gene: -
CDR3 protein: CASLRGGETQYF

clone size: -
V gene: TRBV30
CDR3 length: 13
D gene: -
CDR3 protein: CAWSVYSPIEAFF

clone size: -
V gene: TRBV6-4
CDR3 length: 13
D gene: -
CDR3 protein: CASSDDGGETQYF

clone size: -
V gene: TRBV29-1
CDR3 length: 12
D gene: -
CDR3 protein: CSVEAGAQSYTF